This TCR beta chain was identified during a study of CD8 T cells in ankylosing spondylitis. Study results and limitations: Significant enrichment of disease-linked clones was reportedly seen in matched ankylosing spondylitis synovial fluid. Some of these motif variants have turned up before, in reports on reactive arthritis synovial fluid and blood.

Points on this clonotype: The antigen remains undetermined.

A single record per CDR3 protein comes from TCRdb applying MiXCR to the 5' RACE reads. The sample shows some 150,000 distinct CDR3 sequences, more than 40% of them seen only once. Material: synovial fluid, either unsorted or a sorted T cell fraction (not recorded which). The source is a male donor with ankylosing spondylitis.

The CDR3 DNA is TGTGCCAGCAGCCAGGGAAGTCTTTTAACCTCCTACGAGCAGTACTTC. Residues: CASSQGSLLTSYEQYF. The J gene is TRBJ2-7, the V gene TRBV4-2; unclear D gene. V lost 3 bases and J lost 0, with 15 bases in between. This CDR3 is 16 amino acids long. CDR1 is LGHNA and CDR2 is YNFKEQ in the germline V gene.